The clone carrying this T cell receptor (beta chain) was seen more than once but under ten times. What it binds is unknown. The CDR3 has 14 amino acids. V was cut by 5 bases and J by 3 bases, with 14 bases left in between. Germline lookup yields CDR1 MNHEY and CDR2 SMNVEV (reference sequence). Together with a sample-barcoded 5' primer, a J-beta primer mix was included in a second PCR lasting about 6 to 11 cycles. Carrying 12 random nucleotides, a template-switch adaptor labeled each individual cDNA molecule. TCRdb analysed the 5' RACE reads with MiXCR anew, one entry per CDR3 protein. Here the sample spans roughly 2 million distinct CDR3 sequences, roughly 50% being singletons. This specimen belongs to a study of blood T cells in healthy people across ages. Study-wide results and limits: As naive T cell percentage varied, TCR beta diversity correlated strongly with it.

This clonotype was sampled from a woman aged 40 to 55 in good health. The V and J genes are TRBV27 and TRBJ2-7; D tentatively reads TRBD1 or TRBD2 (5 bases each). The sample comprised blood. The CDR3: CASSQRGSHYEQYF. The CDR3 coding sequence is TGTGCCAGCAGTCAACGGGGCAGCCACTACGAGCAGTACTTC.